This is a list of T cell receptor beta chains from one sample in a study of blood T cell repertoires in COVID-19. The method was immunoSEQ multiplex PCR; TCRdb's version includes in-frame clones alone and lacks a portion of them. The profile shows approximately 480,000 clones, roughly nine tenths of them singletons. Material: PBMCs or T cells enriched from blood (not recorded which). Receptors were obtained from a woman aged 18-29 years who had recovered from COVID-19. Each CDR3 is given with its conserved first and last residue.

v_gene	j_gene	CDR3aa
TRBV30	TRBJ1-1	CAWSRKAGNTEAFF
TRBV11-3	TRBJ2-7	CASSPRDSEEQYF
TRBV5-1	TRBJ1-1	CASSLVGRENTEAFF
TRBV2	TRBJ1-4	CASSGDRGRGKLFF
TRBV2	TRBJ1-5	CASKETQYQPQHF
TRBV7-2	TRBJ2-1	CASSVSGDSYNEQFF
TRBV30	TRBJ2-2	CASTIANTGELFF
TRBV11-2	TRBJ2-3	CASRRGVGSTDTQYF
TRBV5-1	TRBJ2-1	CASSEPTGLEQFF
TRBV30	TRBJ1-1	CAWSATPGRGTEAFF
TRBV2	TRBJ1-1	CASMAGEYTEAFF
TRBV11-2	TRBJ2-7	CASSFAARGRPGDEQYF
TRBV7-2	TRBJ1-1	CASSPSGSNTEAFF
TRBV13	TRBJ1-3	CASSDLGGGRGRSGNTIYF
TRBV3-1/TRBV3-2	TRBJ2-1	CASSQEIPTGSSYNEQFF
TRBV4-2	TRBJ1-5	CASSQTRGQPQHF
TRBV5-6	TRBJ2-1	CASSLGGSPYNEQFF
TRBV30	TRBJ1-4	CAWTGGTNEKLFF
TRBV2	TRBJ1-2	CASSVYRGAYGYTF
TRBV5-4	TRBJ1-4	CASSNSRLGGQEKLFF
TRBV5-4	TRBJ2-3	CASSLGLAGGVDTQYF
TRBV2	TRBJ1-1	CASRRDRETEAFF
TRBV10-3	TRBJ1-1	CAIHPRGVNTEAFF
TRBV6-1	TRBJ1-1	CASSDSGSETTEAFF
TRBV19	TRBJ1-3	CASSLSPGSDTIYF
TRBV5-1	TRBJ2-5	CASSSGASGSQETQYF
TRBV9	TRBJ2-1	CASSLGLASEQFF
TRBV28	TRBJ1-1	CASFGQSRTEAFF
TRBV19	TRBJ1-1	CASSPQGSFVNTEAFF
TRBV7-2	TRBJ2-3	CASSFGGYTDTQYF
TRBV6-5	TRBJ1-2	CASGSRSVYGYTF
TRBV24-1	TRBJ2-1	CATSVGLAGVEQFF
TRBV5-1	TRBJ2-3	CASSLEGGRTDTQYF
TRBV20-1	TRBJ2-7	CSARAGHEQYF
TRBV5-1	TRBJ2-5	CASSLDGETQYF
TRBV9	TRBJ1-1	CASSVLKNTEAFF
TRBV7-9	TRBJ2-3	CASSFADTQYF
TRBV5-1	TRBJ1-3	CASRDAGVSSGNTIYF
TRBV12-3/TRBV12-4	TRBJ2-1	CASSSPDYNEQFF
TRBV4-2	TRBJ2-7	CASSQDGPWTSGGSLSYEQYF